This T cell receptor (beta chain) was profiled in a study of blood T cell repertoires in COVID-19. On the study more broadly: Whether acute or convalescent, the COVID-19 samples came from the United States, Italy and Spain.

Only one count was recorded for this clone. CDR3 size: 15 residues. The germline CDR1 and CDR2 sequences are SGHTA and FQGNSA. J lost 2 bases, V lost 6 bases, and 4 bases had no gene match. Produced via immunoSEQ multiplex PCR; TCRdb's table is partial and in-frame only. The sample records fewer than 200,000 clones, about four fifths being singletons. Sequenced: PBMCs or T cells enriched from blood (not recorded which). The chain recombines TRBV7-2 with TRBJ2-7; the match to TRBD2 covers 13 bases. The source of this sequence is a man between 60 and 75 years old who had recovered from COVID-19. The CDR3 nucleotides read TGTGCCAGCAGACCCACTAGCGGGGGGGCCTACGAGCAGTACTTC. Translating it yields CASRPTSGGAYEQYF. The full variable domain, its missing parts supplied by reference TRBV7-2 and TRBJ2-7, is GAGVSQSPSNKVTEKGKDVELRCDPISGHTALYWYRQSLGQGLEFLIYFQGNSAPDKSGLPSDRFSAERTGGSVSTLTIQRTQQEDSAVYLCASRPTSGGAYEQYFGPGTRLTVT.